These 19 T cell receptor beta chains share one sample of origin, sequenced in a study of identifying expanded T cells in peripheral blood. Assay: immunoSEQ multiplex PCR; the TCRdb copy retains only in-frame clones and omits some. The data show around 120,000 clones, with approximately 90% seen just once and 15% to 20% held by the top ten. The sequencing input was blood. These TCRs come from a person between 18 and 75 years old in good health.

The rearrangement uses TRBV6-1 and TRBJ2-7; the D is unclear. Trimming left V 2 bases short and J 10 bases short, with 18 bases between. Germline CDR1 is MNHNS and CDR2 is SASEGT. The CDR3 has 14 amino acids. CDR3 in amino acids: CASSESPSRLTQYF. For the CDR3, the DNA is TGTGCCAGCAGTGAATCGCCGAGTAGGCTTACACAGTACTTC.

The V and J genes are TRBV4-3 and TRBJ1-2; 10 bases agree with TRBD1. The CDR3 contains 18 residues. The V gene end was trimmed by 0 bases and the J gene end by 3 bases; junction bases not matched to a gene: 10. CDR1 and CDR2 from the germline V gene are LGHNA and YSLEER. CDR3: CASSQDLGQGLGDYGYTF. The CDR3 DNA follows: TGCGCCAGCAGCCAAGACCTGGGACAGGGGTTAGGGGACTATGGCTACACCTTC.

The chain employs TRBV6-6 and TRBJ1-5; D is possibly TRBD1 (6 bases). The germline V gene has CDR1 MNHNY and CDR2 SVGAGI (reference sequence). The CDR3 sequence is 15 residues long. Trimming pared 0 bases from V and 6 bases from J, leaving 12 bases between. CDR3 amino acids: CASSYSIGGGQPQHF. The CDR3 DNA is TGTGCCAGCAGTTACTCGATAGGGGGAGGTCAGCCCCAGCATTTT.

The rearrangement links TRBV2 to TRBJ2-1, with D uncertain. The CDR3 runs to 17 residues. With 1 base removed from V and 2 bases from J, the gap between germline ends came to 15 bases. Germline V CDR1 and CDR2: SNHLY, FYNNEI. This chain's CDR3 is CASSEEPRQPAYNEQFF. For the CDR3, the DNA is TGTGCCAGCAGTGAAGAACCCCGACAACCCGCCTACAATGAGCAGTTCTTC.

The V and J genes are TRBV7-7 and TRBJ2-2; 7 bases agree with TRBD2. The CDR3 has 17 amino acids. CDR1 and CDR2 from the germline V gene are SSHAT and FNYEAQ (reference sequence). V lost 1 base and J lost 1; bases outside the gene matches: 6. CDR3 nucleotides: TGTGCCAGCAGCTTAGTTGGCGGGGGAGGGAACACCGGGGAGCTGTTTTTT. Residues: CASSLVGGGGNTGELFF.

The chain couples TRBV6-5 to TRBJ2-5; D could derive from TRBD1 or TRBD2 (5 bases each). Per the germline V gene, CDR1 is MNHEY and CDR2 is SVGAGI. The CDR3 consists of 13 residues. V lost 6 bases, J lost 2 bases, and 10 bases lay in between. CDR3 DNA: TGTGCCAGCAGCCGACAGCGGCAAGAGACCCAGTACTTC. This gives the protein CASSRQRQETQYF.

About this clone itself: As the CDR3 is not closed by the conserved phenylalanine or tryptophan, this likely results from a read error. The rearrangement joins TRBV5-6 to TRBJ1-6; D remains ambiguous. CDR1 SGHDT and CDR2 YYEEEE come from the germline V gene. This CDR3 comprises 15 residues. V lost 1 base and J lost 6, with 11 bases in between. CDR3 bases: TGTGCCAGCAGCTTGTGGGGTTTGGGTAATTCACCCCTCCACCTT. The encoded protein is CASSLWGLGNSPLHL.

The V and J genes are TRBV30 and TRBJ2-7; 11 nucleotides align to TRBD1. Germline lookup yields CDR1 GTSNPN and CDR2 SVGIG (reference sequence). The CDR3 extends over 15 amino acids. V lost 3 bases and J lost 1; bases outside the gene matches: 5. The CDR3 sequence: CAWRLGTGGSYEQYF. CDR3 DNA: TGTGCCTGGAGGCTGGGGACAGGGGGGTCCTACGAGCAGTACTTC.

This clone showed up just a few times. This rearrangement joins TRBV2 to TRBJ1-1; 9 bases fit TRBD1. The CDR3 length is 14 residues. Germline V gene lookup returns CDR1 SNHLY and CDR2 FYNNEI. The trim removed 6 bases at V and 3 bases at J, leaving 5 bases unmatched. DNA of the CDR3: TGTGCCAGCAGGGGACAGGGTGTGTACACTGAAGCTTTCTTT. Translating gives CASRGQGVYTEAFF. The full variable domain, its missing parts supplied by reference TRBV2 and TRBJ1-1, is EPEVTQTPSHQVTQMGQEVILRCVPISNHLYFYWYRQILGQKVEFLVSFYNNEISEKSEIFDDQFSVERPDGSNFTLKIRSTKLEDSAMYFCASRGQGVYTEAFFGQGTRLTVV.

V is TRBV13 and J is TRBJ1-2; 9 nucleotides agree with TRBD1. V shed 5 bases and J 4 bases; nucleotides not matched to a gene: 8. The CDR3 is 15 amino acids. CDR1 PRHDT and CDR2 FYEKMQ come from the germline V gene (reference sequence). The CDR3 DNA sequence: TGTGCCAGCAGCACACAGGGGGCGGGGGTCTATGGCTACACCTTC. Translating gives CASSTQGAGVYGYTF.

J is TRBJ2-7 and V is TRBV4-3; 7 bases line up with TRBD2. This CDR3 contains 16 residues. Germline-derived CDR1 and CDR2 are LGHNA and YSLEER. Trimming removed 0 bases from V and 0 bases from J; junction bases left unmatched: 5. CDR3 sequence: CASSQDSSGASYEQYF. The CDR3 region has the DNA TGCGCCAGCAGCCAAGATTCGAGCGGGGCCTCCTACGAGCAGTACTTC.

The J gene is TRBJ2-6, the V gene TRBV6-1, with D uncertain. CDR1 MNHNS and CDR2 SASEGT come from the germline V gene. V lost 5 bases and J lost 2, with 7 bases in between. This CDR3 region has 14 residues. The CDR3 loop reads CASSLHAGANVLTF. CDR3 nucleotide sequence: TGTGCCAGCAGTCTCCATGCTGGGGCCAACGTCCTGACTTTC.

The V and J genes are TRBV7-9 and TRBJ2-4; D remains ambiguous. Germline V gives CDR1 SEHNR, CDR2 FQNEAQ (reference sequence). The CDR3 is 14 amino acids. V was pared by 1 base and J by 6 bases, with 10 bases between. The CDR3 DNA is TGTGCCAGCAGCTTAGTCGGCACCTCAAACATTCAGTACTTC. Translation gives CASSLVGTSNIQYF.

This CDR3 reads CASSPQGRVDTQYF. CDR3 bases: TGTGCCAGCAGCCCCCAAGGAAGGGTGGATACGCAGTATTTT. The chain combines TRBV7-2 with TRBJ2-3; D unresolved. Trimming pared 5 bases from V and 6 bases from J, leaving 15 bases between. Germline loops: CDR1 SGHTA, CDR2 FQGNSA. This CDR3 has 14 residues.

The chain combines TRBV5-1 with TRBJ2-5, with D perhaps matching TRBD2 (5 bases). Germline V lookup: CDR1 SGHRS, CDR2 YFSETQ. V shed 3 bases and J shed 4 bases, with 10 bases lying between them. This CDR3 has 13 amino acids. The CDR3 region is CASSSLALETQYF. As DNA, the CDR3 is TGCGCCAGCAGCTCTTTAGCGTTAGAGACCCAGTACTTC.

The V call is TRBV28, the J call TRBJ1-4, with unresolved D. The CDR3 is 14 residues long. CDR1 is MDHEN and CDR2 is SYDVKM in the germline V gene. V dropped 5 bases and J dropped 8 bases, with 15 bases sitting between them. The CDR3 sequence: CASSRSALGEKLFF. CDR3 bases: TGTGCCAGCAGTCGCTCCGCCTTGGGGGAAAAACTGTTTTTT.

This chain uses TRBV13 with TRBJ2-1; 8 bases fit TRBD1. The CDR3 length is 16 residues. Trimming cost V 4 bases and J 4 bases; bases outside gene matches: 9. Per germline, CDR1 PRHDT and CDR2 FYEKMQ (reference sequence). The CDR3 sequence: CASSSGRDRPYNEQFF. The CDR3, as DNA: TGTGCCAGCAGCTCCGGCCGGGACAGGCCATACAATGAGCAGTTCTTC.

The CDR3 protein is CATNQGSGVLLATNEKLFF. The CDR3 nucleotides are TGTGCCACTAACCAGGGATCCGGGGTACTTTTGGCAACTAATGAAAAACTGTTTTTT. The chain has TRBV15 and TRBJ1-4; D is perhaps TRBD1 (5 bases). Trimming shortened V by 9 bases and J by 0 bases, and 26 bases separated the two germline ends. The CDR3 is made up of 19 amino acids. Germline-derived CDR1 and CDR2 are LNHNV and YYDKDF (reference sequence).

This chain uses TRBV9 with TRBJ2-6; D gene uncertain. The V gene lost 1 base and the J gene lost 1 base, with 6 bases spanning the gap. The germline gives CDR1 SGDLS, CDR2 YYNGEE. The CDR3 runs 15 residues. The CDR3 coding sequence is TGTGCCAGCAGCGTACTGGGGTCTGGGGCCAACGTCCTGACTTTC. The encoded protein is CASSVLGSGANVLTF.